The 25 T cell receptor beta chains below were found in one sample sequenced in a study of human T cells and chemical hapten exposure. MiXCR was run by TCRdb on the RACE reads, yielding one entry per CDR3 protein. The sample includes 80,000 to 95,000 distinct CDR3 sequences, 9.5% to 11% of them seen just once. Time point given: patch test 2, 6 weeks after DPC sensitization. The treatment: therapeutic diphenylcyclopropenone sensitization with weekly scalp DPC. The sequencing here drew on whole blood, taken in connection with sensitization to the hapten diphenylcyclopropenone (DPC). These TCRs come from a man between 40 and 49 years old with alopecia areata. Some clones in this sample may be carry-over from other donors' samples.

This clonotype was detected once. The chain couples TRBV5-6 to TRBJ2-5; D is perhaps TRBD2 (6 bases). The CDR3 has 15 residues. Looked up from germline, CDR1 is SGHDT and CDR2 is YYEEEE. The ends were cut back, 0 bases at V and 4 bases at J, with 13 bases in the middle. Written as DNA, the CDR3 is TGTGCCAGCAGCTTGGCGGGAGCAACGAGAGAGACCCAGTACTTC. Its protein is CASSLAGATRETQYF.

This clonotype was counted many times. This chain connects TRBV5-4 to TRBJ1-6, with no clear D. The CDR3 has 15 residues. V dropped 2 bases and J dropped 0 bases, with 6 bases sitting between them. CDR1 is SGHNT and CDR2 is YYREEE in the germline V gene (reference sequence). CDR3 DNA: TGTGCCAGCAGCTTCGGTAGCTCCTATAATTCACCCCTCCACTTT. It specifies CASSFGSSYNSPLHF.

CDR3 region: CASSPDRSYNEKLFF. Here the CDR3 DNA reads TGTGCCAGCAGTCCGGACAGGTCCTATAATGAAAAACTGTTTTTT. The chain joins TRBV6-5 to TRBJ1-4; 7 positions match TRBD1. The V and J ends lost 5 bases and 4 bases, in that order; junction bases with no gene match: 7. The CDR3 loop spans 15 amino acids. The germline gives CDR1 MNHEY, CDR2 SVGAGI.

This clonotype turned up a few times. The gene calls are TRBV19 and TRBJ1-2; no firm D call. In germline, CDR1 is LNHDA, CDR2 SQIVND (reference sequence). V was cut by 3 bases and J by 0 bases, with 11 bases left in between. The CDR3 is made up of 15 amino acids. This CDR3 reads CASSITGISNYGYTF. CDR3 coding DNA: TGTGCCAGTAGTATTACCGGGATATCTAACTATGGCTACACCTTC.

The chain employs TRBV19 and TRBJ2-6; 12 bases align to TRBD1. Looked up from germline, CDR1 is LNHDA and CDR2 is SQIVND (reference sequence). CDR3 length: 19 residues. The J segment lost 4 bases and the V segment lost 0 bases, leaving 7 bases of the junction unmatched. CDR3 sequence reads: CASSIDTGQGASGANVLTF. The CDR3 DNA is TGTGCCAGTAGTATAGATACGGGACAGGGGGCCTCAGGGGCCAACGTCCTGACTTTC.

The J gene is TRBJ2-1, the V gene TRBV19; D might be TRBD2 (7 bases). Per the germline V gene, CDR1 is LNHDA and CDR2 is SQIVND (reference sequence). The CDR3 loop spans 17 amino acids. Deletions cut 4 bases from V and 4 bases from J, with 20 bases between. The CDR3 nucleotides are TGTGCCAGTAGTAACTACGGGGGGCGATTGGAGTACAATGAGCAGTTCTTC. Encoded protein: CASSNYGGRLEYNEQFF.

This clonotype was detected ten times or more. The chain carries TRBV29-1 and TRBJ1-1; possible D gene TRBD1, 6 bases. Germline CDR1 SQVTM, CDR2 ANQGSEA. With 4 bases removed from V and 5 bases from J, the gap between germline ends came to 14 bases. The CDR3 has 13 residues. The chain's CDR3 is CSVARQERTEAFF. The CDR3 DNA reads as TGCAGCGTTGCTAGACAGGAGAGGACTGAAGCTTTCTTT.

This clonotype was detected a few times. The CDR3 reads CSAVPGTSGLYNEQFF. CDR3 sequence (DNA): TGCAGTGCTGTCCCCGGGACTAGCGGTCTATACAATGAGCAGTTCTTC. The J gene is TRBJ2-1, the V gene TRBV20-1; 11 bases fit TRBD2. From germline, CDR1 is DFQATT and CDR2 SNEGSKA (reference sequence). V lost 5 bases to trimming and J lost 4 bases; unmatched junction nucleotides: 10. The CDR3 has 16 amino acids.

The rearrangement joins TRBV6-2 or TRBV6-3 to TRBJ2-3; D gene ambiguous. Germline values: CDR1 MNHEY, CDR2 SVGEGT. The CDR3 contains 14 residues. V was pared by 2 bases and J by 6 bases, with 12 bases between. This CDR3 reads CASSYRVLGDTQYF. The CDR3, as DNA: TGTGCCAGCAGTTACAGGGTCCTCGGGGATACGCAGTATTTT.

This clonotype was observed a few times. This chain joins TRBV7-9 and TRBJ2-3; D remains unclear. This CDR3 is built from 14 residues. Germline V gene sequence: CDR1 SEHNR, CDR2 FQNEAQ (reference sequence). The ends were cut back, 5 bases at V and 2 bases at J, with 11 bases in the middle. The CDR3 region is CASSPVQNTDTQYF. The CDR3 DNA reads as TGTGCCAGCAGCCCCGTCCAAAACACAGATACGCAGTATTTT.

CDR3 DNA: TGTGCCAGTAGTATTGACGGGGGGCGCAGGGCCACTGAAGCTTTCTTT. It encodes CASSIDGGRRATEAFF. The genes are TRBV19 and TRBJ1-1; D might be TRBD1 (6 bases). Trimming cost V 3 bases and J 4 bases, with 18 bases left between them. The CDR3 consists of 16 residues. Germline loops: CDR1 LNHDA, CDR2 SQIVND (reference sequence).

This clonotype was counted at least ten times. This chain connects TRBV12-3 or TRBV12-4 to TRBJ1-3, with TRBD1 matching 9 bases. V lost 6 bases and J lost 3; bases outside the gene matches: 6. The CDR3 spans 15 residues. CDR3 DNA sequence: TGTGCCAGCAGCATAAGACAGGGGGGTGGAAACACCATATATTTT. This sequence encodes CASSIRQGGGNTIYF.

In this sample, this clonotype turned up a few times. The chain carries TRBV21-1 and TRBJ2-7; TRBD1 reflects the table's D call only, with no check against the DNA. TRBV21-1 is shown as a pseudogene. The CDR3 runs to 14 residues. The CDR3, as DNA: TGTGCCAGCAGCAAAAGGTGGGGCTGGAACGAGCAGTACGTC. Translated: CASSKRWGWNEQYV.

The CDR3 sequence: CASSSNPGQPQETQYF. The CDR3 region has the DNA TGCGCCAGCAGCTCCAATCCGGGACAGCCCCAAGAGACCCAGTACTTC. V gene TRBV5-1 combines with J gene TRBJ2-5; 7 nucleotides align to TRBD1. V shed 3 bases, J shed 1 base, and the junction held 9 bases outside the gene matches. The germline V gene has CDR1 SGHRS and CDR2 YFSETQ. The CDR3 consists of 16 residues.

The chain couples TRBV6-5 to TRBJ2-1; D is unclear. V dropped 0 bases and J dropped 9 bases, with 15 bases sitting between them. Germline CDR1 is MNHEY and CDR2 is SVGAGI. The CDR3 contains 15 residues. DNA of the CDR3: TGTGCCAGCAGTTACTCAAGCATTAACGGTGTTGAGCAGTTCTTC. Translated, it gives CASSYSSINGVEQFF.

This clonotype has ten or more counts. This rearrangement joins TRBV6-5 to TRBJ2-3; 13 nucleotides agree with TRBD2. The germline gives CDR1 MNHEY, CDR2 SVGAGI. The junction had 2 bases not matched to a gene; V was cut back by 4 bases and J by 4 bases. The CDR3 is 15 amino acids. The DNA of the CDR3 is TGTGCCAGCAGTTCACTAGCGGGAGGGTCAGATACGCAGTATTTT. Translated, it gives CASSSLAGGSDTQYF.

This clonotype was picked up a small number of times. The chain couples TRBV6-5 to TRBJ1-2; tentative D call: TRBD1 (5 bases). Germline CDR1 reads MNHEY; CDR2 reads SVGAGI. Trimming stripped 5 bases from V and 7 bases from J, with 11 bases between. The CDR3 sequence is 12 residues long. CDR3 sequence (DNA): TGTGCCAGCAGTGGGCAGGGTCCTGGCTACACCTTC. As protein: CASSGQGPGYTF.

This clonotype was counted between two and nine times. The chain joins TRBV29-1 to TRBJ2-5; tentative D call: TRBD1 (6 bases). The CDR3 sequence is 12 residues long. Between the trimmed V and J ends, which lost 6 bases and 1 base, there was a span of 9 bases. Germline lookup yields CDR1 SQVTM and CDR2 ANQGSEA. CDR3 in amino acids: CSVGAPQETQYF. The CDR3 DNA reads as TGCAGCGTGGGGGCGCCCCAAGAGACCCAGTACTTC.

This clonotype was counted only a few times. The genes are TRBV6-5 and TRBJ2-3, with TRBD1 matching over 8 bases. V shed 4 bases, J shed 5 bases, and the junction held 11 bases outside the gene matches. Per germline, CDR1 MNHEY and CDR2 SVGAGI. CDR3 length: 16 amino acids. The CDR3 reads CASSFRTGSLGDTQYF. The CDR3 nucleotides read TGTGCCAGCAGTTTCCGGACAGGGTCCTTAGGAGATACGCAGTATTTT.

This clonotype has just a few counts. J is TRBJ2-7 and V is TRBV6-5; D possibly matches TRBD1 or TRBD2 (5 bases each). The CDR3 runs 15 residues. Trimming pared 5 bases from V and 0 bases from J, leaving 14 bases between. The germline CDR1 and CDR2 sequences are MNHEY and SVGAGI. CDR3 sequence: CASSLGRSSSYEQYF. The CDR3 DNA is TGTGCCAGCAGTCTGGGACGGTCGAGCTCCTACGAGCAGTACTTC.

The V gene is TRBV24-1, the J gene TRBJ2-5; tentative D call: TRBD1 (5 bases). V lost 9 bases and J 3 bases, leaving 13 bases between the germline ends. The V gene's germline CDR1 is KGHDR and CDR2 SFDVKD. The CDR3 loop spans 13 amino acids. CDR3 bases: TGTGCCACCGAAGGGGCAGAAAAAGAGACCCAGTACTTC. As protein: CATEGAEKETQYF.

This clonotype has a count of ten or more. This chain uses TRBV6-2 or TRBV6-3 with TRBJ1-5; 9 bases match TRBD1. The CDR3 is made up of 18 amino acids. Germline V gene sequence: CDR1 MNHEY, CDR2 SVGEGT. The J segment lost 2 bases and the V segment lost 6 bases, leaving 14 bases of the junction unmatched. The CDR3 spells CASSSRGQGWTGNQPQHF. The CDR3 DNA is TGTGCCAGCAGCTCAAGGGGACAGGGATGGACAGGCAATCAGCCCCAGCATTTT.

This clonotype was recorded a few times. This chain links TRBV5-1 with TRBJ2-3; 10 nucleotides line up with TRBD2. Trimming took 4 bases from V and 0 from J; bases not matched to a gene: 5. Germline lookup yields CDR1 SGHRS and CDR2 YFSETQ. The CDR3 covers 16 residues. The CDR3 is CASSLRTSGSTDTQYF. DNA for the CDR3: TGCGCCAGCAGCCTCCGGACTAGCGGAAGCACAGATACGCAGTATTTT.

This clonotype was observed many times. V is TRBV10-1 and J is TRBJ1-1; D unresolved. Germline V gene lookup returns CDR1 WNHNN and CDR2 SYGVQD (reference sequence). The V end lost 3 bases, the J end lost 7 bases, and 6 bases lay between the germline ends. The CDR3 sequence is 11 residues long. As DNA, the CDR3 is TGCGCCAGCAGTGACACGGATGAAGCTTTCTTT. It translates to CASSDTDEAFF.

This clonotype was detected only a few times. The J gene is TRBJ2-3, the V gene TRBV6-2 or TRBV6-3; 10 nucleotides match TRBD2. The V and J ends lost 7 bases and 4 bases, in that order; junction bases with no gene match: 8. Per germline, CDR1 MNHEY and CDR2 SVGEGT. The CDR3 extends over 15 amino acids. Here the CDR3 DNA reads TGTGCCAGCAACCCAAACAGCGGGAGGGCAGATACGCAGTATTTT. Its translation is CASNPNSGRADTQYF.